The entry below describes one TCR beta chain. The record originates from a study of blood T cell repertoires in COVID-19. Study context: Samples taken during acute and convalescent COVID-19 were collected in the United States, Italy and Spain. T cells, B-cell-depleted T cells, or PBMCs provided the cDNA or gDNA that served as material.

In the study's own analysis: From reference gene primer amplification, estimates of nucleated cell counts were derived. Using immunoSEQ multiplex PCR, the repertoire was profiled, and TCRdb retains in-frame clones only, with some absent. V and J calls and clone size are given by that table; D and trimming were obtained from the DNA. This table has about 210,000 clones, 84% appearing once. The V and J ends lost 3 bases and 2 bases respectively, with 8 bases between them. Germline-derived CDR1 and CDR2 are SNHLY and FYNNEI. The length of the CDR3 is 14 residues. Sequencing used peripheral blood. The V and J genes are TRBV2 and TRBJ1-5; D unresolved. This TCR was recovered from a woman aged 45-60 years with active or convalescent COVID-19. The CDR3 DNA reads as TGTGCCAGCAGTGACGGGAGGGGCAATCAGCCCCAGCATTTT. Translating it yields CASSDGRGNQPQHF.